Listed here is a single TCR beta chain. Its antigen remains unidentified. This record comes from a study of T cell responses to AZD1222 COVID-19 vaccine. Regarding the study as a whole: Repertoires were sampled only after the peak T cell response. Clonal diversity was possibly underestimated, and white British individuals and females predominated among donors.

TCRdb's table, derived via immunoSEQ multiplex PCR, lists solely in-frame clones and lacks some. The table records some 150,000 clones, under 95% of them present only once. Germline V CDR1 and CDR2: SGHDN, FVKESK. V was cut by 5 bases and J by 7 bases, with 15 bases left in between. This CDR3 contains 15 residues. The chain is built from TRBV14 and TRBJ1-6; tentatively, D is TRBD1 (5 bases). The TCR was taken from an adult in good health. The sequenced sample was peripheral blood, obtained on day 0 of MenACWY control vaccination. The DNA for the CDR3 is TGTGCCAGCAGCTTCGGGGGGGGACCAAATTCACCCCTCCACTTT. Protein sequence: CASSFGGGPNSPLHF.